This T cell receptor (beta chain) was recovered during a study of cytomegalovirus exposure and HLA in healthy donors (dated by TCRdb to the late 2010s). The study in broad terms: According to a later analysis, one platform produced both the 100 to 150 validation repertoires and the approximately 600 repertoires of the first cohort. A separate validation cohort of some 130 different subjects was used in addition to the roughly 670-subject first cohort. The aim of the study was to test whether cataloging public T cell receptors could identify signatures of past pathogen exposure. To predict cytomegalovirus infection status, the study combined high-throughput TCR immunosequencing, statistical association of individual TCRs with disease status, and machine learning.

The CDR3 holds 13 amino acids from the cysteine to the phenylalanine. Just CDR3 DNA is preserved here, 39 bases in frame from base 1. CDR1 and CDR2 are read off the germline V gene as SGHVS and FNYEAQ. Here V drops 8 bases and J drops 5 bases, and the junction holds 7 bases not matched to any gene. General findings and caveats noted by the study authors: Three of the identified cytomegalovirus-associated TCR beta chains were confirmed in vitro to be specific for cytomegalovirus antigens. Cytomegalovirus status was reported to be diagnosed by the classifier with high specificity and sensitivity in both the original and validation cohorts. In a later analysis, TCRs clustered in the first cohort were found to also tend to co-occur in the 130 or so validation repertoires, with approximately 93% of cluster scores above 0. The authors suggested that the approach could potentially be generalized to other disease states and immunological phenotypes. In the study, approximately 150 TCR beta chains were listed as associated with cytomegalovirus. Most TCR sequences were observed very rarely across donors, whereas some public TCRs were present in many individuals. A later analysis lacked HLA typing for the validation cohort, so it scored co-occurrence in that cohort across all 110 or so repertoires.

This clone appeared a single time. Its antigen remains undetermined. No per-base quality is available; no much larger clone lies one base away. Preparation of the library involved the immunoSEQ multiplex PCR assay. From the authors' description of their analysis: A statistical classification framework was developed to diagnose cytomegalovirus status using the catalog of TCR beta chain sequences. This is the immuneACCESS table as TCRdb keeps it, with only in-frame sequences that have V and J called. A part of the clones is gone; compared with another copy, unresolved V genes explain less than half, and the rest is unexplained. V, J and clone size are those of that table, while D and trimming were read from the DNA. Counted in this sample were 30,000 to 40,000 clones; approximately 95% of them appeared once. About 3.5% of the sample goes to the ten largest clones. Donors formed part of the validation cohort, which comprised about 130 subjects and was distinct from the first cohort of under 750 subjects.

Source material: PBMCs. The sequence links TRBV7-6 to TRBJ1-2; the junction holds 8 bases that match TRBD1. The source of this sequence is a man in his late teens or twenties in good health and CMV-seronegative. The CDR3: CASGGQDLYGYTF. The nucleotides are TGTGCCAGCGGGGGACAGGACCTTTATGGCTACACCTTC. The variable domain in full, with residues beyond the CDR3 obtained from the reference TRBV7-6 and TRBJ1-2 genes, is GAGVSQSPRYKVTKRGQDVALRCDPISGHVSLYWYRQALGQGPEFLTYFNYEAQQDKSGLPNDRFSAERPEGSISTLTIQRTEQRDSAMYRCASGGQDLYGYTFGSGTRLTVV.